This TCR beta chain stems from a study of T-cell memory formation after mild COVID-19. TCRdb reprocessed the 5' RACE reads with MiXCR, giving one entry per CDR3 protein. This sample carries approximately 390,000 distinct CDR3 sequences, about a sixth of them seen once, and the ten largest clones take 20% to 25%. This clonotype was recorded a few times. CDR1 and CDR2 from the germline V gene are MNHEY and SVGAGI. The V segment lost 8 bases and the J segment 0 bases; nucleotides outside the gene matches: 7. This CDR3 comprises 16 residues. This receptor was taken from a man aged 18 to 29 who had mild COVID-19 (a few samples of this study predate the infection). Cell type and time point are not known. Sequencing used PBMCs or a T cell subset sorted from them (not recorded which). V and J are TRBV6-5 and TRBJ2-6; the match to TRBD1 covers 7 bases. For the CDR3, the DNA is TGTGCCAGCCGAAGGACAGGCCCCTCTGGGGCCAACGTCCTGACTTTC. Protein: CASRRTGPSGANVLTF.